A selection of T cell receptor beta chains follows, all from one sample in a study of beta chain features in type 1 diabetes. Sequencing was performed with immunoSEQ multiplex PCR; in TCRdb, only in-frame clones are kept and a portion is missing. This repertoire shows hundreds of thousands of clones, around an eighth found once; its top ten account for approximately 0.015%. The specimen sequenced was naive CD4+ T cells from blood. These receptors were obtained from a man aged 18 to 29 in good health. Both conserved end residues are trimmed from each CDR3. The order of the fields is V gene, J gene, CDR3 protein.

TRBV27	TRBJ2-5	ASSHGETQY
TRBV7-2	TRBJ2-5	ASSLRYGGETQY
TRBV18	TRBJ1-4	ASSPLGQATNEKLF
TRBV9	TRBJ2-1	ASSPRGGSSNEQF
TRBV9	TRBJ1-1	ASSEGMDTEAF
TRBV28	TRBJ2-6	ASSLLGLEGLSGANVLT
TRBV28	TRBJ2-3	ASSPPWTSGLTDTQY
TRBV5-4	TRBJ2-6	ASSQGGGPPSGANVLT
TRBV10-3	TRBJ2-7	AIGDRGYEQY
TRBV18	TRBJ2-2	ASSPGLGTTGELF
TRBV9	TRBJ2-1	ASSEKTSGSTEQF
TRBV6-5	TRBJ2-7	ASSPSGTPAYEQY
TRBV7-2	TRBJ1-1	ASSEDRWNTEAF
TRBV6-6	TRBJ2-7	ATNQGAHGYEQY
TRBV7-3	TRBJ2-1	ASSSPGLGGNEQF
TRBV19	TRBJ2-5	ASSTPTGNQETQY